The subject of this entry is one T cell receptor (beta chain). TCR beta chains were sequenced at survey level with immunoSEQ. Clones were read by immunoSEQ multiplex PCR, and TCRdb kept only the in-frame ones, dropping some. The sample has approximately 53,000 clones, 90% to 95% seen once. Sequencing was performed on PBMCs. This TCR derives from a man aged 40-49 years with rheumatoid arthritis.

The CDR3 loop is CASSRSSGYNEQFF. The CDR3 nucleotides read TGCGCCAGCAGCCGGAGTAGCGGATACAATGAGCAGTTCTTC. This chain uses TRBV5-1 with TRBJ2-1; a weak D match, TRBD2 (6 bases). The CDR3 runs to 14 residues. Germline-derived CDR1 and CDR2 are SGHRS and YFSETQ. V was cut by 4 bases and J by 4 bases, with 12 bases left in between.